Below, 20 T cell receptor beta chains from the same sample are listed, as sequenced in a study of Graves' ophthalmopathy and Graves' hyperthyroidism. CDR3 regions of TCR beta were amplified from RNA transcripts. Following a first-round RT-PCR that used HTBI primers, a second-round multiplex PCR was carried out. A single record per CDR3 protein comes from TCRdb applying MiXCR to the multiplex PCR reads. Among 400,000 to 450,000 distinct CDR3 sequences listed, around 21% were seen once. What was sequenced was peripheral blood. These receptors were collected from a woman under 30 with stable Graves' hyperthyroidism.

This clonotype appeared many times. A read error may explain this, as a much larger clone is one base away. The chain employs TRBV12-3 or TRBV12-4 and TRBJ2-7; 13 nucleotides match TRBD2. This CDR3 has 15 residues. The CDR3 nucleotides are TGTGTCAGCAGCCTCCCCACTAGCGGGAGGGCCGAGCAGTACTTC. Amino acids: CVSSLPTSGRAEQYF.

This clonotype was counted ten times or more. J is TRBJ2-5 and V is TRBV4-2; 12 bases match TRBD2. With V trimmed by 0 bases and J by 4 bases, 3 bases remained unmatched. CDR1 is LGHNA, CDR2 YNFKEQ, per germline. There are 16 residues in the CDR3. Here the CDR3 reads CASSQDPSGGAETQYF. The CDR3 DNA sequence: TGTGCCAGCAGCCAAGATCCTAGCGGGGGGGCAGAGACCCAGTACTTC.

The V gene is TRBV12-3 or TRBV12-4, the J gene TRBJ2-1; tentatively, D is TRBD1 or TRBD2 (7 bases each). CDR3 size: 15 residues. V was pared by 7 bases and J by 3 bases, with 16 bases between. The chain's CDR3 is CASTQGGYLYNEQFF. In nucleotides, the CDR3 is TGTGCCAGCACCCAGGGGGGGTACCTCTACAATGAGCAGTTCTTC.

The CDR3 spells CSARDPQYPNYGYTF. The CDR3, as DNA: TGCAGTGCTAGAGATCCCCAGTATCCTAACTATGGCTACACCTTC. This sequence joins TRBV20-1 and TRBJ1-2; D remains unclear. The ends were cut back, 0 bases at V and 0 bases at J, with 11 bases in the middle. The V gene's germline CDR1 is DFQATT and CDR2 SNEGSKA (reference sequence). This CDR3 spans 15 amino acids.

The rearrangement uses TRBV11-1 and TRBJ2-2; 9 bases are shared with TRBD2. The germline gives CDR1 SGHAT, CDR2 FQDESV (reference sequence). V shed 4 bases and J 0 bases; nucleotides not matched to a gene: 6. CDR3 length: 17 residues. CDR3 in amino acids: CASSSRGRETNTGELFF. DNA of the CDR3: TGTGCCAGCAGCTCCCGCGGGAGGGAGACGAACACCGGGGAGCTGTTTTTT.

The rearrangement uses TRBV2 and TRBJ1-5; D call uncertain. The CDR3 is made up of 15 amino acids. Germline CDR1 is SNHLY and CDR2 is FYNNEI. The V and J ends lost 6 bases and 2 bases respectively, with 14 bases between them. The CDR3 is CASRLVLSGNQPQHF. Written as DNA, the CDR3 is TGTGCCAGCAGGCTTGTGTTGAGTGGCAATCAGCCCCAGCATTTT. The full variable domain, completed using reference TRBV2 and TRBJ1-5, is EPEVTQTPSHQVTQMGQEVILRCVPISNHLYFYWYRQILGQKVEFLVSFYNNEISEKSEIFDDQFSVERPDGSNFTLKIRSTKLEDSAMYFCASRLVLSGNQPQHFGDGTRLSIL.

This clonotype appeared many times. V gene TRBV6-2 or TRBV6-3 combines with J gene TRBJ1-5; TRBD1 matches at 9 bases. The J segment lost 10 bases and the V segment lost 6 bases, leaving 10 bases of the junction unmatched. The length of the CDR3 is 14 residues. Per germline, CDR1 MNHEY and CDR2 SVGEGT. The CDR3 bases are TGTGCCAGCAGAATCCGGGACAGGGCGAGACCCCAGCATTTT. Its translation is CASRIRDRARPQHF.

This clonotype was observed at least ten times. The chain has TRBV3-1 and TRBJ2-7, with a weak D call TRBD1 (6 bases). The CDR3 spans 15 residues. Germline V gene lookup returns CDR1 LGHDT and CDR2 YNNKEL (reference sequence). Trimming took off 1 base at V and 7 bases at J, with 17 bases between the two ends. The CDR3 sequence: CASSQVFLQGKEQYF. The CDR3 bases are TGTGCCAGCAGCCAAGTGTTTCTCCAGGGGAAGGAGCAGTACTTC.

CDR3 in amino acids: CASKLRTDSNQPQHF. CDR3 DNA: TGTGCCAGCAAACTTCGGACAGATAGCAATCAGCCCCAGCATTTT. This chain joins TRBV12-3 or TRBV12-4 and TRBJ1-5, with a weak D call TRBD1 (6 bases). V lost 7 bases and J 0 bases, leaving 13 bases between the germline ends. The length of the CDR3 is 15 residues.

This clonotype was counted at least ten times. J is TRBJ2-5 and V is TRBV6-1; 7 bases agree with TRBD2. CDR1 and CDR2 from the germline V gene are MNHNS and SASEGT. V shed 6 bases and J 5 bases; nucleotides not matched to a gene: 3. The CDR3 totals 12 residues. DNA of the CDR3: TGTGCCAGCAGGAGCGGGACCGAGACCCAGTACTTC. It translates to CASRSGTETQYF.

On this clonotype: A junction boundary mismatches the germline segment, possibly from a read error. V is TRBV2 and J is TRBJ2-7; D not resolved. Germline V gives CDR1 SNHLY, CDR2 FYNNEI. CDR3 length: 15 amino acids. For the CDR3, the DNA is TGTGCCAGCAAGGGTCGTTGGATAGACAACTACGATCAGTACTTC. Translating gives CASKGRWIDNYDQYF.

The chain is built from TRBV18 and TRBJ2-7; D not resolved. Looked up from germline, CDR1 is KGHSH and CDR2 is LQKENI. The CDR3 is 13 residues long. The germline V and J ends were trimmed by 0 bases and 10 bases, with 13 bases remaining between them. CDR3 bases: TGTGCCAGCTCACCACCGATCAGCCTCGAACAGTACTTC. Amino acid sequence: CASSPPISLEQYF.

This clonotype was seen at least ten times. The chain carries TRBV10-3 and TRBJ2-5; D remains ambiguous. The CDR3 totals 12 residues. V was clipped by 5 bases and J by 5 bases, with 9 bases between them. Germline-derived CDR1 and CDR2 are ENHRY and SYGVKD. CDR3 protein: CAISNYRETQYF. In DNA, the CDR3 is TGTGCCATCAGTAACTACCGGGAGACCCAGTACTTC.

This clonotype occurred many times. The chain has TRBV24-1 and TRBJ2-2, with D maybe TRBD1 (5 bases). The CDR3 runs 19 residues. CDR1 KGHDR and CDR2 SFDVKD come from the germline V gene. Trimming took 6 bases from V and 4 from J, leaving 26 bases between them. CDR3 region: CATSLTNLLQGMSTGELFF. Here the CDR3 DNA reads TGTGCCACCAGTCTGACCAATCTTCTCCAGGGAATGTCCACCGGGGAGCTGTTTTTT.

The rearrangement links TRBV15 to TRBJ1-2; TRBD1 agrees at 8 bases. The J segment lost 4 bases and the V segment lost 0 bases, leaving 4 bases of the junction unmatched. This CDR3 comprises 15 residues. Germline V gene sequence: CDR1 LNHNV, CDR2 YYDKDF (reference sequence). The CDR3 bases are TGTGCCACCAGCAGAGATTCAGGACAGGGCTATGGCTACACCTTC. Translated: CATSRDSGQGYGYTF.

The table lists this clonotype with many counts. A clone one base away is much larger, so this may be a read error. The chain recombines TRBV12-3 or TRBV12-4 with TRBJ1-1, with D hard to call. V was shortened by 8 bases and J by 3 bases, with 10 bases between the two germline ends. The CDR3 is made up of 12 amino acids. The CDR3 sequence: CASGRRYTEAFF. The DNA for the CDR3 is TGTGCCAGCGGACGAAGGTACACTGAAGCTTTCTTT.

V gene TRBV7-2 combines with J gene TRBJ2-7; tentative D call: TRBD1 (6 bases). Trimming shortened V by 5 bases and J by 4 bases, and 12 bases separated the two germline ends. The CDR3 totals 13 residues. Germline V gene data show CDR1 as SGHTA and CDR2 as FQGNSA. This chain's CDR3 is CASSNDRGYEQYF. CDR3 in DNA: TGTGCCAGCAGCAACGATAGGGGGTACGAGCAGTACTTC.

This clonotype was seen repeatedly, ten times or more. The chain uses TRBV20-1 and TRBJ1-2, with TRBD1 as a possible D gene (6 bases). The CDR3 spans 15 residues. Germline V gives CDR1 DFQATT, CDR2 SNEGSKA (reference sequence). V was shortened by 0 bases and J by 4 bases, with 15 bases between the two germline ends. The CDR3 reads CSARDHRELGYGYTF. CDR3 bases: TGCAGTGCTAGAGATCACAGGGAGTTGGGCTATGGCTACACCTTC.

This clonotype was seen repeatedly, ten times or more. The chain carries TRBV11-2 and TRBJ1-6; D not resolved. Trimming shortened V by 5 bases and J by 7 bases, and 9 bases separated the two germline ends. Germline values: CDR1 SGHAT, CDR2 FQNNGV. CDR3 length equals 13 residues. CDR3 sequence reads: CASSAHENSPLHF. CDR3 in DNA: TGTGCCAGCAGCGCCCACGAAAATTCACCCCTCCACTTT.

Many counts were recorded for this clonotype. The chain combines TRBV7-2 with TRBJ2-5; a possible D gene is TRBD2 (6 bases). The germline V and J ends were trimmed by 4 bases and 3 bases, with 12 bases remaining between them. Germline V gene data show CDR1 as SGHTA and CDR2 as FQGNSA. The CDR3 consists of 14 residues. The CDR3 DNA is TGTGCCAGCAGCTACGGGGCGGGAAAAGAGACCCAGTACTTC. Amino acids: CASSYGAGKETQYF.